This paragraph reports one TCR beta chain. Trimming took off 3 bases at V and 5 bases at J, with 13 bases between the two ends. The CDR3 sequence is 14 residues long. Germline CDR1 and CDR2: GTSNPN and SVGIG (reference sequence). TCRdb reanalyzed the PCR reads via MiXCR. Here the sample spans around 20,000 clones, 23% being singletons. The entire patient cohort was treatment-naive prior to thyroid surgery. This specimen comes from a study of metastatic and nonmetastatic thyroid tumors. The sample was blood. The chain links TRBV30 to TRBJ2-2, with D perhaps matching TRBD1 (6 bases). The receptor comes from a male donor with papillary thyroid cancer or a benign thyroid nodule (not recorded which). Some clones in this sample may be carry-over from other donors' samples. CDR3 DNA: TGTGCCTGGAGCAAATTCAGGGGTACCGGGGAGCTGTTTTTT. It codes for CAWSKFRGTGELFF.